This entry lists 22 T cell receptor beta chains sequenced from one sample in a study of blood T cells in healthy people across ages. Using a J-beta primer mix together with a sample-barcoded 5' primer, a second PCR was run for roughly 6 to 12 cycles. MiXCR was run by TCRdb on the 5' RACE reads, yielding one entry per CDR3 protein. The repertoire has about 680,000 distinct CDR3 sequences, around half of them found once; the top ten carry around a third. The sample was blood. These receptors originate from a woman aged 60 to 75 in good health.

This clonotype has just a few counts. The chain combines TRBV7-2 with TRBJ2-5; 8 nucleotides align to TRBD2. CDR3 length: 15 amino acids. Germline loops: CDR1 SGHTA, CDR2 FQGNSA. The V and J ends lost 3 bases and 1 base, in that order; junction bases with no gene match: 4. In DNA form, the CDR3 reads TGTGCCAGCAGCTTTTATAGCGGGACCCAAGAGACCCAGTACTTC. It encodes CASSFYSGTQETQYF.

The chain is built from TRBV7-2 and TRBJ1-5; 8 bases line up with TRBD1. The CDR3 consists of 15 residues. Germline CDR1 and CDR2: SGHTA and FQGNSA. V lost 6 bases to trimming and J lost 1 base; unmatched junction nucleotides: 5. Here the CDR3 reads CASRPTGESNQPQHF. CDR3 nucleotides: TGTGCCAGCAGACCGACAGGGGAGAGCAATCAGCCCCAGCATTTT.

The chain uses TRBV25-1 and TRBJ1-3, with D tentatively TRBD1 (6 bases). There are 15 residues in the CDR3. CDR1 and CDR2 (germline): MGHDK, SYGVNS. Trimming stripped 4 bases from V and 1 base from J, with 11 bases between. As DNA, the CDR3 is TGTGCCAGCAGTGTACAGGGAGGATCTGGAAACACCATATATTTT. Residues: CASSVQGGSGNTIYF.

This clonotype was seen repeatedly, ten times or more. This rearrangement joins TRBV28 to TRBJ2-3, with D perhaps matching TRBD1 (6 bases). Trimming took 5 bases from V and 5 from J, leaving 11 bases between them. There are 13 residues in the CDR3. Germline-derived CDR1 and CDR2 are MDHEN and SYDVKM. CDR3 DNA: TGTGCCAGCAGTAGAACAGGGTTAGATACGCAGTATTTT. Translating it yields CASSRTGLDTQYF.

This chain connects TRBV24-1 to TRBJ2-4; D unresolved. Trimming pared 4 bases from V and 4 bases from J, leaving 16 bases between. CDR3 length: 16 amino acids. Germline assignment: CDR1 KGHDR and CDR2 SFDVKD. CDR3 coding DNA: TGTGCCACCAGTGACCGATTAAAGGACGGAAAAAACATTCAGTACTTC. Translating it yields CATSDRLKDGKNIQYF.

This chain uses TRBV20-1 with TRBJ1-5; 7 bases match TRBD1. Looked up from germline, CDR1 is DFQATT and CDR2 is SNEGSKA (reference sequence). There are 14 residues in the CDR3. The V and J ends lost 6 bases and 3 bases, in that order; junction bases with no gene match: 8. The CDR3 loop reads CSAARQGDNQPQHF. In DNA form, the CDR3 reads TGCAGTGCCGCCCGGCAGGGGGACAATCAGCCCCAGCATTTT.

This chain links TRBV4-2 with TRBJ2-3; TRBD2 matches 11 bases. Unmatched junction bases numbered 2, after V lost 1 base and J lost 5 bases. Germline CDR1 is LGHNA and CDR2 is YNFKEQ. This CDR3 has 15 residues. The CDR3: CASSQASGRIDTQYF. CDR3 coding DNA: TGTGCCAGCAGCCAAGCTAGCGGGAGGATAGATACGCAGTATTTT.

This clonotype was picked up a small number of times. The chain couples TRBV28 to TRBJ1-2; 10 bases align to TRBD1. This CDR3 region has 13 residues. With V trimmed by 6 bases and J by 4 bases, 2 bases remained unmatched. Germline V gene lookup returns CDR1 MDHEN and CDR2 SYDVKM. In DNA form, the CDR3 reads TGTGCCAGCAGATGGGACAGGGGCTATGGCTACACCTTC. It translates to CASRWDRGYGYTF.

This sequence joins TRBV11-3 and TRBJ2-1, with D possibly TRBD2 on 5 matching bases. The V and J ends lost 2 bases and 4 bases respectively, with 21 bases between them. Germline CDR1 SGHNT, CDR2 YENEEA. This CDR3 has 18 residues. Here the CDR3 reads CASSLLPGRPPWYNEQFF. The CDR3 DNA is TGTGCCAGCAGCTTATTACCTGGGAGACCCCCCTGGTACAATGAGCAGTTCTTC.

V and J are TRBV7-9 and TRBJ2-7; 7 bases match TRBD2. This CDR3 spans 13 amino acids. Germline V gene data show CDR1 as SEHNR and CDR2 as FQNEAQ (reference sequence). Trimming at V came to 5 bases and at J to 7 bases, leaving 8 bases not matched to a gene. CDR3 sequence (DNA): TGTGCCAGCAGCGGCCGGGACTACAATGAGCAGTACTTC. Its translation: CASSGRDYNEQYF.

V usage is TRBV7-3 and J usage is TRBJ1-2; D gene uncertain. Germline CDR1 is SGHTA and CDR2 is FQGTGA. The CDR3 length is 14 residues. V was cut by 2 bases and J by 2 bases, with 9 bases left in between. CDR3 nucleotides: TGTGCCAGCAGCTTAGCAGACAAGAACTATGGCTACACCTTC. This translates into CASSLADKNYGYTF.

This clonotype was recorded only once. This chain uses TRBV12-3 or TRBV12-4 with TRBJ2-6; 9 bases align to TRBD1. The CDR3 runs 17 residues. V lost 4 bases to trimming and J lost 6 bases; unmatched junction nucleotides: 10. The CDR3 DNA reads as TGTGCCAGCAGTTCCGGGACAGGGTCCCCTGAGGCCAACGTCCTGACTTTC. This encodes CASSSGTGSPEANVLTF.

The V call is TRBV2, the J call TRBJ2-5, with D possibly being TRBD1 (6 bases). This CDR3 comprises 15 residues. CDR1 and CDR2 (germline): SNHLY, FYNNEI. Trimming cost V 0 bases and J 1 base, with 9 bases left between them. As DNA, the CDR3 is TGTGCCAGCAGTGAAGCGCAGGGGCGCCAAGAGACCCAGTACTTC. Amino acid sequence: CASSEAQGRQETQYF.

There are a few counts of this clonotype. This chain connects TRBV27 to TRBJ1-3; 9 bases map to TRBD1. Looked up from germline, CDR1 is MNHEY and CDR2 is SMNVEV (reference sequence). V lost 8 bases, J lost 5 bases, and 4 bases stayed unmatched. This CDR3 region has 13 residues. The CDR3 DNA reads as TGTGCCAGCCAAGGACAGGGGCGAAACACCATATATTTT. Translation: CASQGQGRNTIYF.

This clonotype was seen a handful of times. Here the CDR3 DNA reads TGCAGCGTCTCCAGGACAGGGGTGGGGGAGCAGTTCTTC. It specifies CSVSRTGVGEQFF. This sequence joins TRBV29-1 and TRBJ2-1; 9 nucleotides align to TRBD1. Trimming removed 6 bases from V and 10 bases from J; junction bases left unmatched: 10. This CDR3 has 13 residues. Germline V lookup: CDR1 SQVTM, CDR2 ANQGSEA.

The V call is TRBV5-1, the J call TRBJ2-5; TRBD2 aligns across 10 bases. After removal of 0 bases from V and 4 bases from J, the junction contained 3 bases not matched to a gene. The germline CDR1 and CDR2 sequences are SGHRS and YFSETQ. This CDR3 is built from 15 residues. The CDR3 sequence: CASSLARTSGETQYF. The CDR3 DNA is TGCGCCAGCAGCTTGGCCAGGACTAGCGGAGAGACCCAGTACTTC.

The chain joins TRBV10-3 to TRBJ2-7; TRBD1 agrees at 7 bases. The CDR3 spans 13 residues. Germline lookup yields CDR1 ENHRY and CDR2 SYGVKD. J gave up 5 bases and V 8 bases, and 9 bases lay outside the gene matches. CDR3 residues: CAIYSTGAHEQYF. In DNA, the CDR3 is TGTGCCATCTATAGTACAGGGGCCCACGAGCAGTACTTC.

This clonotype came up a few times. The rearrangement uses TRBV2 and TRBJ2-3, with a possible D match to TRBD2 (5 bases). Between the trimmed V and J ends, which lost 5 bases and 4 bases, there was a span of 7 bases. The CDR3 has 12 amino acids. CDR1 SNHLY and CDR2 FYNNEI come from the germline V gene. The CDR3 loop reads CASSTGADTQYF. The CDR3 DNA sequence: TGTGCCAGCAGTACCGGGGCAGATACGCAGTATTTT.

In its sample, this clonotype was seen many times. CDR3 nucleotide sequence: TGTGCCAGCAATTCAGGGGGAATGGCTGGCTACACCTTC. Its translation: CASNSGGMAGYTF. The rearrangement links TRBV6-6 to TRBJ1-2; 7 nucleotides agree with TRBD1. Germline V CDR1 and CDR2: MNHNY, SVGAGI (reference sequence). J was trimmed by 7 bases and V by 7 bases; bases with no gene match: 9. The CDR3 loop spans 13 amino acids.

This rearrangement joins TRBV20-1 to TRBJ1-1; D is undetermined. Germline V gene data show CDR1 as DFQATT and CDR2 as SNEGSKA (reference sequence). This CDR3 is 11 amino acids long. Trimming removed 3 bases at V and 3 bases at J, with 5 bases between. CDR3 sequence reads: CSASRDTEAFF. CDR3 nucleotides: TGCAGTGCTAGTAGGGACACTGAAGCTTTCTTT.

This clonotype has a single count. The chain is built from TRBV27 and TRBJ2-1; 10 bases align to TRBD1. The ends lost 4 bases at V and 4 bases at J; junction bases unmatched: 7. CDR3 length: 16 amino acids. Germline V gives CDR1 MNHEY, CDR2 SMNVEV (reference sequence). The CDR3, as DNA: TGTGCCAGCAGTTCCCGGACAGGGGGTCTATACAATGAGCAGTTCTTC. Its translation is CASSSRTGGLYNEQFF.

The chain has TRBV24-1 and TRBJ2-2, with 8 bases aligning to TRBD2. This CDR3 has 16 amino acids. From germline, CDR1 is KGHDR and CDR2 SFDVKD. The junction had 6 bases not matched to a gene; V was cut back by 4 bases and J by 3 bases. CDR3 DNA: TGTGCCACCAGTGACCTGACTAGCGACTACACCGGGGAGCTGTTTTTT. The encoded protein is CATSDLTSDYTGELFF.